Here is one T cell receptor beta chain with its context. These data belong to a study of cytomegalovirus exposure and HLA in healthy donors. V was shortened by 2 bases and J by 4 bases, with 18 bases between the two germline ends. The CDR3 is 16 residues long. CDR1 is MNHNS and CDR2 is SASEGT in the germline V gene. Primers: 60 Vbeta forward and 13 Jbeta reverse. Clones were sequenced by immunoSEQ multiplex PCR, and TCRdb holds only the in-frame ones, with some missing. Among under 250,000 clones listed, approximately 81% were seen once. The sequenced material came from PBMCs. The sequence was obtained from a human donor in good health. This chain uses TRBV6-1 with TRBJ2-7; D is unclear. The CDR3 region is CASSEFSTRYQYEQYF. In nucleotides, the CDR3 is TGTGCCAGCAGTGAATTCTCCACCCGATATCAGTACGAGCAGTACTTC.